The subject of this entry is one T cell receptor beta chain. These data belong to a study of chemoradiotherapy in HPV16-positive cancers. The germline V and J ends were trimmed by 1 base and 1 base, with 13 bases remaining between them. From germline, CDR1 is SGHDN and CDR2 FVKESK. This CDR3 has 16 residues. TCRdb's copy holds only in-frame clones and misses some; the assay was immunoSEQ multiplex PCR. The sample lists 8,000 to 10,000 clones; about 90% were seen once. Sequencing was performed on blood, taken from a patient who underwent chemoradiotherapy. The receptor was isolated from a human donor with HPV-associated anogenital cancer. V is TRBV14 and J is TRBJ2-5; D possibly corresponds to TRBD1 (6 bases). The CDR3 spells CASSQGVLGAQETQYF. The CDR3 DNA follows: TGTGCCAGCAGCCAAGGTGTTCTGGGGGCCCAAGAGACCCAGTACTTC. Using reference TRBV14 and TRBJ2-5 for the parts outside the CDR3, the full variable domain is EAGVTQFPSHSVIEKGQTVTLRCDPISGHDNLYWYRRVMGKEIKFLLHFVKESKQDESGMPNNRFLAERTGGTYSTLKVQPAELEDSGVYFCASSQGVLGAQETQYFGPGTRLLVL.